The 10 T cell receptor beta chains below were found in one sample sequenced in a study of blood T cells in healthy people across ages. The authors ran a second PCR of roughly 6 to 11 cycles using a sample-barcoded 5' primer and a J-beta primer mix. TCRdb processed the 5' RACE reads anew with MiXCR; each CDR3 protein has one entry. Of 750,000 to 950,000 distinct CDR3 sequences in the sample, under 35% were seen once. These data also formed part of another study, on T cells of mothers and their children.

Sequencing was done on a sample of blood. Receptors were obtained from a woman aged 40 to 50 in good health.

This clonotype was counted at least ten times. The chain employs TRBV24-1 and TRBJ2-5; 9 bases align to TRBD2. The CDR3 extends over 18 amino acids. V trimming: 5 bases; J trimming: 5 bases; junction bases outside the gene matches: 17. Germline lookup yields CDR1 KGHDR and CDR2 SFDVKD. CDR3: CATSVWGAGGRPGETQYF. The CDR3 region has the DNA TGTGCCACCAGTGTGTGGGGAGCGGGGGGACGGCCTGGGGAGACCCAGTACTTC.

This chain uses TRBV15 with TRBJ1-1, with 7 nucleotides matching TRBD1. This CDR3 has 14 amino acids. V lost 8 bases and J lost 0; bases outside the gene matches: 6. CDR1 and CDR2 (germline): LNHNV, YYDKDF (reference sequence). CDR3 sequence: CATGPGGLNTEAFF. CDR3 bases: TGTGCCACCGGTCCAGGGGGACTGAACACTGAAGCTTTCTTT. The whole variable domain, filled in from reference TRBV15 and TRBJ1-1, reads DAMVIQNPRYQVTQFGKPVTLSCSQTLNHNVMYWYQQKSSQAPKLLFHYYDKDFNNEADTPDNFQSRRPNTSFCFLDIRSPGLGDTAMYLCATGPGGLNTEAFFGQGTRLTVV.

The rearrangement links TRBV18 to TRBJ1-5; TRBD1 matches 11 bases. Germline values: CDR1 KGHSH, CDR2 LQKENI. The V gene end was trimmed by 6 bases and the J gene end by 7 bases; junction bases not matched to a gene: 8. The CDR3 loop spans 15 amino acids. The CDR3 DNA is TGTGCCAGCTCCCCTGGACAGGGGGCCGGGCAGCCCCAGCATTTT. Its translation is CASSPGQGAGQPQHF.

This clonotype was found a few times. DNA of the CDR3: TGTGCCAGCAGCTCCCCCCGGACAGGGGGGTTCTACGAGCAGTACTTC. It encodes CASSSPRTGGFYEQYF. V and J are TRBV7-2 and TRBJ2-7, with TRBD1 matching over 10 bases. From germline, CDR1 is SGHTA and CDR2 FQGNSA. The CDR3 totals 16 residues. Trimming at V came to 4 bases and at J to 3 bases, leaving 9 bases not matched to a gene.

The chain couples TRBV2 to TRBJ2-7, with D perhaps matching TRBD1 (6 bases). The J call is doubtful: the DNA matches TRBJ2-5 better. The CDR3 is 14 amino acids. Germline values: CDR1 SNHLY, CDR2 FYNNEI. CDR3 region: CASSRGQSTETQYF. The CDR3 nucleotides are TGTGCCAGCTCCCGAGGACAGTCGACAGAGACCCAGTACTTC.

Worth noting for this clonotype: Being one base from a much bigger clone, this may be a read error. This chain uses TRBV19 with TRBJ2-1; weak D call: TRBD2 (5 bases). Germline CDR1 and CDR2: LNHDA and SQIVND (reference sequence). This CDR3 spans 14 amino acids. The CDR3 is CTSSRTWGYNEQFF. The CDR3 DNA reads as TGTACCAGTAGCAGGACTTGGGGTTACAATGAGCAGTTCTTC.

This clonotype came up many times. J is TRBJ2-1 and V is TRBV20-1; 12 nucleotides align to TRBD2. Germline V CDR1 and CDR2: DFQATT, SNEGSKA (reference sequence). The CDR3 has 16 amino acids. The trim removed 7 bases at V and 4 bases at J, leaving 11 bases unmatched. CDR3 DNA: TGCAGTGGAGGGCCTAGCGGGGGGGCTTCGTACAATGAGCAGTTCTTC. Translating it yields CSGGPSGGASYNEQFF.

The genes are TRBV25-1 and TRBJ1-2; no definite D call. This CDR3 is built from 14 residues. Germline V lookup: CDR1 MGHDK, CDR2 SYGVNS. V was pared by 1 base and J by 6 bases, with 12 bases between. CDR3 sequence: CASSESGLPDGYTF. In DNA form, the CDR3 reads TGTGCCAGCAGTGAATCAGGCCTGCCGGATGGCTACACCTTC.

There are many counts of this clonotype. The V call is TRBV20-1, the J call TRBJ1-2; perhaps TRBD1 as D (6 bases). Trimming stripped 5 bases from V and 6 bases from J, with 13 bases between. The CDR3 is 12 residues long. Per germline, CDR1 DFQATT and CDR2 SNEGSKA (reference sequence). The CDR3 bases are TGCAGTGCTCCCTTGGGGGCGGATGGCTACACCTTC. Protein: CSAPLGADGYTF.

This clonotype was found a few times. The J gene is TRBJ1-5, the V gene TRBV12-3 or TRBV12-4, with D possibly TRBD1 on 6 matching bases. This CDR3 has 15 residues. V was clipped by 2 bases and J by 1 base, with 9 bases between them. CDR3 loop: CASSLSQGSNQPQHF. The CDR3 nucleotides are TGTGCCAGCAGTTTAAGCCAGGGGAGCAATCAGCCCCAGCATTTT.